The 27 T cell receptor beta chains below all came from one sample that was sequenced in a study of blood T cell repertoires in COVID-19. Libraries were prepared by immunoSEQ multiplex PCR; TCRdb keeps only in-frame clonotypes and omits some of them. The sample lists about 170,000 clones; more than 75% were seen once. Sequencing was performed on peripheral blood. These receptors all stem from a woman of 80 years or more with COVID-19, enrolled during active disease.

The V call is TRBV5-6, the J call TRBJ1-6; 8 positions match TRBD1. The CDR3 sequence is 15 residues long. Germline CDR1 SGHDT, CDR2 YYEEEE. V gave up 2 bases and J gave up 7 bases; unmatched junction bases: 5. CDR3 region: CASSFRGTGNSPLHF. The CDR3 DNA reads TGTGCCAGCAGCTTCAGGGGGACAGGAAATTCACCCCTCCACTTT.

The genes are TRBV7-6 and TRBJ2-2, with D maybe TRBD2 (6 bases). V was trimmed by 1 base and J by 2 bases, leaving 8 bases between them. Germline CDR1 is SGHVS and CDR2 is FNYEAQ. This CDR3 spans 15 amino acids. The CDR3 bases are TGTGCCAGCAGCTTAGACGGGACTAACACCGGGGAGCTGTTTTTT. As protein: CASSLDGTNTGELFF.

The V and J genes are TRBV5-6 and TRBJ2-7; D is perhaps TRBD1 (6 bases). CDR3 length: 15 amino acids. Germline CDR1 is SGHDT and CDR2 is YYEEEE. Trimming took off 1 base at V and 2 bases at J, with 13 bases between the two ends. In DNA, the CDR3 is TGTGCCAGCAGCTTGCCATCAGGGGAGCCCTACGAGCAGTACTTC. It is translated as CASSLPSGEPYEQYF.

This sequence joins TRBV6-5 and TRBJ2-7, with 11 bases lining up with TRBD2. Germline values: CDR1 MNHEY, CDR2 SVGAGI. Trimming at V came to 2 bases and at J to 0 bases, leaving 3 bases not matched to a gene. This CDR3 is built from 16 residues. Written as DNA, the CDR3 is TGTGCCAGCAGTTACGGCACTAGCGGGAGCTCCTACGAGCAGTACTTC. This sequence encodes CASSYGTSGSSYEQYF.

CDR3 sequence: CASSSSGGPDTQYF. The CDR3 DNA sequence: TGTGCCAGCAGCTCTTCCGGGGGGCCAGATACGCAGTATTTT. This sequence joins TRBV7-3 and TRBJ2-3; D may be TRBD2 (7 bases). CDR1 is SGHTA and CDR2 is FQGTGA in the germline V gene. V was clipped by 4 bases and J by 4 bases, with 12 bases between them. This CDR3 has 14 residues. Together with reference TRBV7-3 and TRBJ2-3, the CDR3 gives the full variable domain: GAGVSQTPSNKVTEKGKYVELRCDPISGHTALYWYRQSLGQGPEFLIYFQGTGAADDSGLPNDRFFAVRPEGSVSTLKIQRTERGDSAVYLCASSSSGGPDTQYFGPGTRLTVL.

This clone appeared a single time. The CDR3 coding sequence is TGTGCCAGCAGCCCTACTAGCGGGAAACAAGAGACCCAGTACTTC. Encoded protein: CASSPTSGKQETQYF. The chain couples TRBV7-2 to TRBJ2-5, with 10 bases that match TRBD2. Germline V gene lookup returns CDR1 SGHTA and CDR2 FQGNSA. With 5 bases clipped from V and 2 bases from J, the junction kept 5 bases outside the gene matches. The CDR3 covers 15 residues.

The chain combines TRBV7-2 with TRBJ1-3; 7 bases align to TRBD1. The CDR3 is 19 amino acids. The germline V gene encodes CDR1 SGHTA and CDR2 FQGNSA. V was pared by 5 bases and J by 2 bases, with 18 bases of the junction left unmatched. The CDR3 sequence is CASSEDRDETWSAGNTIYF. CDR3 coding DNA: TGTGCCAGCAGCGAAGACAGGGACGAAACGTGGTCGGCTGGAAACACCATATATTTT.

This clone was detected only once. The junction does not match germline at one end; this may be a read error. The chain links TRBV2 to TRBJ2-1, with D possibly matching TRBD2 (5 bases). Germline assignment: CDR1 SNHLY and CDR2 FYNNEI. The CDR3 is 15 residues long. This CDR3 reads CASSEAVAGYNEQFF. The CDR3 DNA reads as TGTGCCAGCAGCGAAGCGGTGGCCGGGTACAATGAGCAGTTCTTC.

The chain recombines TRBV29-1 with TRBJ2-7, with a tentative D call TRBD1 (6 bases). The germline gives CDR1 SQVTM, CDR2 ANQGSEA. This CDR3 is 12 amino acids long. Trimming took off 0 bases at V and 9 bases at J, with 12 bases between the two ends. The CDR3 DNA is TGCAGCGTTGAAGACCCAGGGGTTGGGCAGTACTTC. This gives the protein CSVEDPGVGQYF.

The sample holds a few counts of this clone. V gene TRBV7-2 combines with J gene TRBJ1-4; D not certain. CDR3 length: 14 residues. V lost 3 bases, J lost 4 bases, and 9 bases lay in between. Germline V gives CDR1 SGHTA, CDR2 FQGNSA. For the CDR3, the DNA is TGTGCCAGCAGCTTCTCCGGTCTTAATGAAAAACTGTTTTTT. Translating it yields CASSFSGLNEKLFF.

This clone showed up just once. The chain has TRBV4-3 and TRBJ2-1; TRBD2 agrees at 13 bases. The V gene's germline CDR1 is LGHNA and CDR2 YSLEER. V lost 4 bases and J lost 4; bases outside the gene matches: 4. The CDR3 consists of 16 residues. Here the CDR3 reads CASSLRLAGGYNEQFF. In DNA, the CDR3 is TGCGCCAGCAGCCTACGACTAGCGGGAGGATACAATGAGCAGTTCTTC.

The chain recombines TRBV7-2 with TRBJ2-2; D is undetermined. Trimming removed 2 bases at V and 0 bases at J, with 7 bases between. The CDR3 spans 15 residues. The germline V gene encodes CDR1 SGHTA and CDR2 FQGNSA. The CDR3 loop reads CASSLSLTNTGELFF. CDR3 bases: TGTGCCAGCAGCTTAAGCTTGACGAACACCGGGGAGCTGTTTTTT.

The V and J genes are TRBV2 and TRBJ1-5; 7 positions match TRBD1. From germline, CDR1 is SNHLY and CDR2 FYNNEI. Trimming at V came to 8 bases and at J to 3 bases, leaving 7 bases not matched to a gene. The CDR3 extends over 14 amino acids. CDR3 sequence reads: CASSGGSFNQPQHF. The CDR3 DNA reads as TGTGCCAGCTCAGGGGGGAGTTTCAATCAGCCCCAGCATTTT.

V usage is TRBV5-4 and J usage is TRBJ2-1, with TRBD1 identical over 8 bases. Germline loops: CDR1 SGHNT, CDR2 YYREEE (reference sequence). V dropped 0 bases and J dropped 8; count of bases not matched to a gene: 10. CDR3 size: 16 residues. As DNA, the CDR3 is TGTGCCAGCAGCTTGGCCGGTCAGGGGGCTAGGGATGAGCAGTTCTTC. Its protein product is CASSLAGQGARDEQFF. Supplemented by reference TRBV5-4 and TRBJ2-1, the full variable domain reads ETGVTQSPTHLIKTRGQQVTLRCSSQSGHNTVSWYQQALGQGPQFIFQYYREEENGRGNFPPRFSGLQFPNYSSELNVNALELDDSALYLCASSLAGQGARDEQFFGPGTRLTVL.

The rearrangement joins TRBV9 to TRBJ2-5, with 10 nucleotides matching TRBD2. CDR3 length: 15 residues. Trimming removed 3 bases from V and 5 bases from J; junction bases left unmatched: 7. Germline CDR1 and CDR2: SGDLS and YYNGEE. The CDR3 is CASSGEAGGRETQYF. The CDR3 DNA reads as TGTGCCAGCAGCGGGGAAGCGGGAGGGCGTGAGACCCAGTACTTC.

The V gene is TRBV10-2, the J gene TRBJ2-1, with 9 bases matching TRBD2. With V trimmed by 8 bases and J by 4 bases, 6 bases remained unmatched. Germline-derived CDR1 and CDR2 are WSHSY and SAAADI. The CDR3 spans 14 residues. Here the CDR3 DNA reads TGCGCCAGCTTAGCGGGAGTCAGTTACAATGAGCAGTTCTTC. Protein product: CASLAGVSYNEQFF.

This rearrangement joins TRBV7-9 to TRBJ1-4, with D possibly TRBD1 on 5 matching bases. The CDR3 is made up of 15 amino acids. The germline CDR1 and CDR2 sequences are SEHNR and FQNEAQ (reference sequence). V lost 5 bases to trimming and J lost 3 bases, with 13 bases between them. The CDR3 spells CASSILTAPNEKLFF. CDR3 DNA: TGTGCCAGCAGCATTTTGACAGCGCCTAATGAAAAACTGTTTTTT.

V gene TRBV6-2 or TRBV6-3 combines with J gene TRBJ1-2; no clear D gene. CDR3 length equals 14 residues. From germline, CDR1 is MNHEY and CDR2 SVGEGT. Trimming took 3 bases from V and 7 from J, leaving 15 bases between them. CDR3 nucleotides: TGTGCCAGCAGTTATCTCCCTGTAGCGCGTGGCTACACCTTC. As protein: CASSYLPVARGYTF.

There are a few counts of this clone. The gene calls are TRBV4-1 and TRBJ2-1; 8 positions agree with TRBD1. Trimming cost V 0 bases and J 7 bases; bases outside gene matches: 8. In germline, CDR1 is MGHRA, CDR2 YSYEKL. The CDR3 spans 16 residues. The CDR3 DNA is TGCGCCAGCAGCCAAGATCTAACAGGGGGGTGGAATGAGCAGTTCTTC. Amino acids: CASSQDLTGGWNEQFF.

This chain uses TRBV6-5 with TRBJ1-1; D gene unclear. The V gene lost 2 bases and the J gene lost 1 base, with 14 bases spanning the gap. The CDR3 extends over 16 amino acids. Germline CDR1 reads MNHEY; CDR2 reads SVGAGI. The CDR3 nucleotides read TGTGCCAGCAGTTACCTGGTCGTTACTGGGAACACTGAAGCTTTCTTT. It encodes CASSYLVVTGNTEAFF.

The chain is built from TRBV27 and TRBJ2-7; 11 positions agree with TRBD2. With 5 bases clipped from V and 5 bases from J, the junction kept 5 bases outside the gene matches. The V gene's germline CDR1 is MNHEY and CDR2 SMNVEV (reference sequence). The CDR3 runs 14 residues. The CDR3 bases are TGTGCCAGCAGTCGTCTAGCGGGAGGCGACGAGCAGTACTTC. Translated: CASSRLAGGDEQYF.

This chain links TRBV3-1 (or the pseudogene TRBV3-2) with TRBJ2-2, with 10 bases lining up with TRBD1. This CDR3 region has 20 residues. V lost 4 bases to trimming and J lost 0 bases; unmatched junction nucleotides: 14. From germline, CDR1 is LGHDT and CDR2 YNNKEL (reference sequence). CDR3 DNA: TGTGCCAGCAGCCTTACCCTCGGGGACAGGGGACCCTCGAACACCGGGGAGCTGTTTTTT. Encoded protein: CASSLTLGDRGPSNTGELFF.

This rearrangement joins TRBV6-1 to TRBJ2-3; tentatively, D is TRBD2 (7 bases). This CDR3 spans 15 amino acids. Germline lookup yields CDR1 MNHNS and CDR2 SASEGT. V lost 1 base and J 5 bases, leaving 13 bases between the germline ends. This CDR3 is CASSEVGGGEDTQYF. DNA of the CDR3: TGTGCCAGCAGTGAAGTTGGAGGGGGGGAAGATACGCAGTATTTT.

The V call is TRBV5-1, the J call TRBJ2-3; 10 bases map to TRBD2. Per germline, CDR1 SGHRS and CDR2 YFSETQ. The J segment lost 4 bases and the V segment lost 1 base, leaving 6 bases of the junction unmatched. The CDR3 length is 16 residues. The CDR3 sequence: CASSLRTSGRSDTQYF. Here the CDR3 DNA reads TGCGCCAGCAGCTTGCGGACTAGCGGTCGCTCAGATACGCAGTATTTT.

The chain employs TRBV28 and TRBJ1-2, with D possibly being TRBD1 (5 bases). Germline assignment: CDR1 MDHEN and CDR2 SYDVKM. Trimming pared 6 bases from V and 7 bases from J, leaving 9 bases between. The CDR3 length is 11 residues. This CDR3 reads CASRGPGGYTF. As DNA, the CDR3 is TGTGCCAGCAGGGGGCCAGGTGGCTACACCTTC.

This clone came up a few times. This chain links TRBV27 with TRBJ1-6; the D is unclear. V was cut by 5 bases and J by 9 bases, with 14 bases left in between. This CDR3 has 14 residues. CDR1 MNHEY and CDR2 SMNVEV come from the germline V gene (reference sequence). The CDR3, as DNA: TGTGCCAGCAGTCCGGGATTGATAACTTCACCCCTCCACTTT. This gives the protein CASSPGLITSPLHF.

This clone occurred once. V usage is TRBV7-3 and J usage is TRBJ2-1, with TRBD2 matching over 10 bases. There are 17 residues in the CDR3. Germline CDR1 is SGHTA and CDR2 is FQGTGA. J was trimmed by 9 bases and V by 5 bases; bases with no gene match: 16. The CDR3 is CASSQHLAGEGDSEQFF. The CDR3 region has the DNA TGTGCCAGCAGCCAACACCTAGCGGGAGAAGGGGACAGTGAGCAGTTCTTC.